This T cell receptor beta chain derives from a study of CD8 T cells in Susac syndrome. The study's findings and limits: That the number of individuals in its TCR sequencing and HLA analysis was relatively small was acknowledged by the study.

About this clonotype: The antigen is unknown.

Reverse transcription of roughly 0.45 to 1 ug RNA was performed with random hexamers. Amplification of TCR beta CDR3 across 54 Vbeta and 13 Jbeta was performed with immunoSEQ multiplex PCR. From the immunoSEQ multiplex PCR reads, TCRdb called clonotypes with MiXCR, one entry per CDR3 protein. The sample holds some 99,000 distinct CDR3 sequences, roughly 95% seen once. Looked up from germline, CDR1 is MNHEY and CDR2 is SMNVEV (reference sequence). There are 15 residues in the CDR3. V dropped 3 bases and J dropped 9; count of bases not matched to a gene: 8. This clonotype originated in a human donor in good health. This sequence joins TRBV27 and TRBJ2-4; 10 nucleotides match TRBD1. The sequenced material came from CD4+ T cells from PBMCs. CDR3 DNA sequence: TGTGCCAGCAGTTTCAAGGGACAGGGGTTTGGCATTCAGTACTTC. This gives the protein CASSFKGQGFGIQYF.